This T cell receptor beta chain appears in the sequencing data of a study of cytomegalovirus exposure and HLA in healthy donors. Findings and limits, study-wide: Among the most significant clusters, several appeared linked to common viral pathogens in a later analysis.

Details on this clone: No antigen is known for it.

The primer mix had 60 Vbeta and 13 Jbeta primers. TCRdb keeps only in-frame clones here, not all; method: immunoSEQ multiplex PCR. The table includes 200,000 to 250,000 clones, over 65% detected once. This CDR3 is built from 13 residues. The V gene lost 2 bases and the J gene lost 8 bases, with 9 bases spanning the gap. Germline V gene sequence: CDR1 SEHNR, CDR2 FQNEAQ (reference sequence). The chain uses TRBV7-9 and TRBJ1-4; no clear D. Sequencing was done on a sample of PBMCs. This receptor was taken from a woman in her sixties in good health and CMV-seropositive. The CDR3 here is CASSLTPREKLFF. The CDR3 DNA follows: TGTGCCAGCAGCTTAACTCCGAGGGAAAAACTGTTTTTT.